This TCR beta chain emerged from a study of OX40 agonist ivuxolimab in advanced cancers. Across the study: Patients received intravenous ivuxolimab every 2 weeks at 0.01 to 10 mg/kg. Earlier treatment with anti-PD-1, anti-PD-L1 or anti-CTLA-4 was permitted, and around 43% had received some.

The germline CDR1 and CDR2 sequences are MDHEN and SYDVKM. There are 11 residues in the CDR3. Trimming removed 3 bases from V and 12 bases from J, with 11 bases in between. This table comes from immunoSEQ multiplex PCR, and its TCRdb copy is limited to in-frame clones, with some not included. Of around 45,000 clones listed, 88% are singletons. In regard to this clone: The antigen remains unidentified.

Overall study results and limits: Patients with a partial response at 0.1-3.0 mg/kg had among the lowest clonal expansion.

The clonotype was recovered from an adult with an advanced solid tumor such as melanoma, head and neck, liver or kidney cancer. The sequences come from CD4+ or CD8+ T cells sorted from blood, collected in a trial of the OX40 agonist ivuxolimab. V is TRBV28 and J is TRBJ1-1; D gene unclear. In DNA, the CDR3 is TGTGCCAGCAGTTTCTTAGACTCACCTTTCTTT. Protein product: CASSFLDSPFF.